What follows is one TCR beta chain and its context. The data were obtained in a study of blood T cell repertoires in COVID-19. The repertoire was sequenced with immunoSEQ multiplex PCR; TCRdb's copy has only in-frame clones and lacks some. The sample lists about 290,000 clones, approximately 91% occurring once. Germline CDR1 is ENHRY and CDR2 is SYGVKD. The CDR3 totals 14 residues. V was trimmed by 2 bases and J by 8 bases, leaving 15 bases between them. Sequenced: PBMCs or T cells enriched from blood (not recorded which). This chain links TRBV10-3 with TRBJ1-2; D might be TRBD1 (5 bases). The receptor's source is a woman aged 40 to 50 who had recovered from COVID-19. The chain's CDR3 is CAISETGHDNGYTF. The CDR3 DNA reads TGTGCCATCAGTGAGACCGGACACGACAACGGCTACACCTTC.